This record covers a single T cell receptor beta chain. The antigen is not known. These data originate in a study of CD8 T cells in Susac syndrome. Study results and limitations: An acknowledgment was made by the study that its TCR sequencing and HLA analysis involved relatively few individuals.

The CDR3 spans 13 residues. V lost 5 bases and J lost 0, with 2 bases in between. The RNA, 0.5 to 1 ug, was put through reverse transcription using random hexamers. A single record per CDR3 protein comes from TCRdb applying MiXCR to the immunoSEQ multiplex PCR reads. Among 120,000 to 150,000 distinct CDR3 sequences listed, approximately 95% were seen once. This receptor was identified in a human donor in good health. Sequenced sample: CD8+ T cells from PBMCs. The chain employs TRBV12-3 or TRBV12-4 and TRBJ2-6; no firm D call. In nucleotides, the CDR3 is TGTGCCAGCAGTCACTCTGGGGCCAACGTCCTGACTTTC. Its protein is CASSHSGANVLTF.